These 13 T cell receptor beta chains were sequenced from one sample in a study of blood T cells in healthy people across ages (dated by TCRdb to the mid-2010s). Library preparation was by 5' RACE. A second PCR of 7 to 11 cycles was performed with a sample-barcoded 5' primer and a J-beta primer mix. TCRdb reanalyzed the raw reads on its own, using fastp at Q25 for trimming and MiXCR for clone calling, and kept in-frame beta chains. Entries are consolidated by CDR3 protein sequence, retaining the most common genes and DNA. The sample records approximately 1,700,000 distinct CDR3 sequences, more than 35% of which are singletons. The ten largest clones take up approximately 22% of the sample. Source material: blood. All receptors derive from a human donor in good health.

The V call is TRBV2, the J call TRBJ2-5; tentatively, D is TRBD2 (5 bases). Germline V gene sequence: CDR1 SNHLY, CDR2 FYNNEI. Trimming left V 2 bases short and J 7 bases short, with 17 bases between. The CDR3 sequence is 15 residues long. The CDR3 nucleotides read TGTGCCAGCAGTGAAACCTCCACTAGGATGAGGACCCAGTACTTC. Amino acid sequence: CASSETSTRMRTQYF.

This rearrangement joins TRBV13 to TRBJ2-3, with 10 bases lining up with TRBD2. Trimming at V came to 2 bases and at J to 4 bases, leaving 3 bases not matched to a gene. The CDR3 runs 15 residues. Germline loops: CDR1 PRHDT, CDR2 FYEKMQ (reference sequence). In DNA, the CDR3 is TGTGCCAGCAGCTTAACTAGCGGGAATTCAGATACGCAGTATTTT. Translating it yields CASSLTSGNSDTQYF.

This clonotype appeared a few times. This chain joins TRBV28 and TRBJ2-3; 7 nucleotides match TRBD1. This CDR3 is built from 16 residues. V trimming: 6 bases; J trimming: 0 bases; junction bases outside the gene matches: 9. Germline loops: CDR1 MDHEN, CDR2 SYDVKM. CDR3 in DNA: TGTGCCAGCAGCCCGGGACAGTCCTATAGCACAGATACGCAGTATTTT. Encoded protein: CASSPGQSYSTDTQYF.

The table lists this clonotype with a few counts. The gene calls are TRBV20-1 and TRBJ1-2; TRBD1 agrees at 9 bases. Germline lookup yields CDR1 DFQATT and CDR2 SNEGSKA (reference sequence). The V and J ends lost 1 base and 6 bases, in that order; junction bases with no gene match: 3. This CDR3 contains 13 residues. CDR3 nucleotides: TGCAGTGCTAGAGCAAGGACAGGGGATGGCTACACCTTC. This sequence encodes CSARARTGDGYTF.

This rearrangement joins TRBV6-6 to TRBJ2-1; TRBD1 might be the D (6 bases). V lost 7 bases to trimming and J lost 6 bases, with 10 bases between them. Looked up from germline, CDR1 is MNHNY and CDR2 is SVGAGI (reference sequence). This CDR3 is 12 amino acids long. The CDR3: CASKRGSNEQFF. CDR3 bases: TGTGCCAGCAAGAGGGGGTCCAATGAGCAGTTCTTC.

V gene TRBV7-2 combines with J gene TRBJ1-6; D is undetermined. The CDR3 sequence is 15 residues long. V shed 5 bases and J shed 14 bases, with 22 bases lying between them. From germline, CDR1 is SGHTA and CDR2 FQGNSA. The CDR3 nucleotides read TGTGCCAGCAGCCATAGTACCGCTGGGCATCAGGCCCTCCACTTT. It yields the protein CASSHSTAGHQALHF.

Only a few counts were recorded for this clonotype. V gene TRBV5-1 combines with J gene TRBJ2-1, with D possibly TRBD2 on 5 matching bases. CDR3 length: 16 amino acids. Germline V gene data show CDR1 as SGHRS and CDR2 as YFSETQ. V lost 1 base and J lost 6, with 17 bases in between. For the CDR3, the DNA is TGCGCCAGCAGCTTGCGACCCCGCGGGCCTGTCAATGAGCAGTTCTTC. Translation: CASSLRPRGPVNEQFF.

The J gene is TRBJ1-3, the V gene TRBV7-9; D not certain. The CDR3 is 14 amino acids. CDR1 and CDR2 from the germline V gene are SEHNR and FQNEAQ (reference sequence). V shed 2 bases and J shed 0 bases, with 5 bases lying between them. CDR3 protein: CASSLQNSGNTIYF. CDR3 sequence (DNA): TGTGCCAGCAGCTTACAGAACTCTGGAAACACCATATATTTT.

V is TRBV4-3 and J is TRBJ1-5; D unresolved. This CDR3 region has 15 residues. Germline V gene data show CDR1 as LGHNA and CDR2 as YSLEER. V dropped 0 bases and J dropped 1 base, with 7 bases sitting between them. The DNA of the CDR3 is TGCGCCAGCAGCCAAGATCTGCGAAGCAATCAGCCCCAGCATTTT. Translated: CASSQDLRSNQPQHF.

J is TRBJ1-1 and V is TRBV20-1; D gene uncertain. Germline V gene sequence: CDR1 DFQATT, CDR2 SNEGSKA (reference sequence). Trimming shortened V by 2 bases and J by 3 bases, and 10 bases separated the two germline ends. The CDR3 covers 13 residues. CDR3 bases: TGCAGTGCTAGACCGGGCCGTTACACTGAAGCTTTCTTT. This sequence encodes CSARPGRYTEAFF.

The chain recombines TRBV4-1 with TRBJ1-2, with D unclear. The V gene's germline CDR1 is MGHRA and CDR2 YSYEKL. This CDR3 contains 17 residues. V dropped 4 bases and J dropped 0 bases, with 18 bases sitting between them. Here the CDR3 DNA reads TGCGCCAGCAGCCCCCGTGTCCGGGAGGGAGCTAACTATGGCTACACCTTC. Translating gives CASSPRVREGANYGYTF.

This clonotype was seen a few times. The V call is TRBV7-9, the J call TRBJ2-7; perhaps D is TRBD1 or TRBD2 (5 bases each). The ends were cut back, 5 bases at V and 5 bases at J, with 16 bases in the middle. Germline V lookup: CDR1 SEHNR, CDR2 FQNEAQ (reference sequence). The CDR3 covers 14 residues. The CDR3 DNA is TGTGCCAGCAGCCAGAGAGGGGATTGGGACGAGCAGTACTTC. This sequence encodes CASSQRGDWDEQYF. Looking up the rest from reference TRBV7-9 and TRBJ2-7 gives the full variable domain: DTGVSQNPRHKITKRGQNVTFRCDPISEHNRLYWYRQTLGQGPEFLTYFQNEAQLEKSRLLSDRFSAERPKGSFSTLEIQRTEQGDSAMYLCASSQRGDWDEQYFGPGTRLTVT.

This clonotype appeared a few times. The chain links TRBV7-2 to TRBJ2-7; D is unresolved. V lost 1 base, J lost 7 bases, and 11 bases lay in between. Germline loops: CDR1 SGHTA, CDR2 FQGNSA. The CDR3 has 13 amino acids. CDR3 bases: TGTGCCAGCAGCTTAGTACCCTTAGAGGAGCAGTACTTC. Protein: CASSLVPLEEQYF.